The 22 T cell receptor beta chains listed next were all sequenced from one sample in a study of blood T cell repertoires in COVID-19. TCRdb's copy holds only in-frame clones and misses some; the assay was immunoSEQ multiplex PCR. The table has about 230,000 clones, around 83% seen once; the top ten hold 5% to 6%. The material sequenced was peripheral blood. The receptors shown here come from an elderly man with acute or convalescent COVID-19.

The chain couples TRBV3-1 (or the pseudogene TRBV3-2) to TRBJ2-3; 10 nucleotides agree with TRBD2. The CDR3 consists of 16 residues. Germline V gives CDR1 LGHDT, CDR2 YNNKEL (reference sequence). V shed 4 bases, J shed 1 base, and the junction held 5 bases outside the gene matches. The chain's CDR3 is CASSPWTSGGTDTQYF. DNA for the CDR3: TGTGCCAGCAGCCCCTGGACTAGCGGTGGCACAGATACGCAGTATTTT.

This clone occurred once. The rearrangement links TRBV5-1 to TRBJ2-2; a possible D gene is TRBD2 (6 bases). CDR1 and CDR2 from the germline V gene are SGHRS and YFSETQ. The CDR3 runs to 16 residues. The V and J ends lost 0 bases and 4 bases respectively, with 13 bases between them. The CDR3 DNA reads TGCGCCAGCAGCTTGGTGGAATTAGCGGCCACCGGGGAGCTGTTTTTT. Translating gives CASSLVELAATGELFF.

The chain couples TRBV5-8 to TRBJ2-7; 8 nucleotides agree with TRBD1. The CDR3 totals 17 residues. The ends lost 2 bases at V and 0 bases at J; junction bases unmatched: 10. The V gene's germline CDR1 is SGHTS and CDR2 YDEGEE. CDR3 nucleotide sequence: TGTGCCAGCAGCTTAAGCCAGGGGGCCCACCGCTCCTACGAGCAGTACTTC. Its protein is CASSLSQGAHRSYEQYF.

The chain is built from TRBV18 and TRBJ2-2, with unresolved D. Germline assignment: CDR1 KGHSH and CDR2 LQKENI. With 3 bases removed from V and 6 bases from J, the gap between germline ends came to 5 bases. CDR3 length: 12 amino acids. In DNA, the CDR3 is TGTGCCAGCTCACCCCTCGCCGGGGAGCTGTTTTTT. It translates to CASSPLAGELFF.

The chain uses TRBV5-1 and TRBJ2-1, with TRBD2 matching 12 bases. There are 15 residues in the CDR3. V shed 2 bases and J 7 bases; nucleotides not matched to a gene: 4. CDR1 and CDR2 from the germline V gene are SGHRS and YFSETQ. This chain's CDR3 is CASSLGLAGLNEQFF. The CDR3 DNA follows: TGCGCCAGCAGCTTAGGACTAGCGGGACTGAATGAGCAGTTCTTC.

The V and J genes are TRBV25-1 and TRBJ2-2; D remains ambiguous. CDR1 and CDR2 (germline): MGHDK, SYGVNS. V lost 6 bases to trimming and J lost 8 bases, with 13 bases between them. The CDR3 is 13 amino acids. This CDR3 reads CASRAPGLGELFF. CDR3 in DNA: TGTGCCAGCAGGGCGCCCGGGTTGGGGGAGCTGTTTTTT. Full variable domain (rest looked up from reference TRBV25-1 and TRBJ2-2): EADIYQTPRYLVIGTGKKITLECSQTMGHDKMYWYQQDPGMELHLIHYSYGVNSTEKGDLSSESTVSRIRTEHFPLTLESARPSHTSQYLCASRAPGLGELFFGEGSRLTVL.

The chain recombines TRBV5-1 with TRBJ1-4; 9 nucleotides align to TRBD1. Germline CDR1 SGHRS, CDR2 YFSETQ. The length of the CDR3 is 16 residues. Losses at the gene ends were 4 bases for V and 2 bases for J; bases not matched to a gene: 6. CDR3 nucleotides: TGCGCCAGCAGCCCCGGGACAGGGTATACTAATGAAAAACTGTTTTTT. Translating it yields CASSPGTGYTNEKLFF.

V usage is TRBV19 and J usage is TRBJ2-7; 8 bases align to TRBD2. Trimming took 4 bases from V and 6 from J; bases not matched to a gene: 5. The V gene's germline CDR1 is LNHDA and CDR2 SQIVND (reference sequence). The CDR3 sequence is 13 residues long. This CDR3 reads CASSTGRGVEQYF. CDR3 bases: TGTGCCAGTAGTACCGGGAGGGGGGTCGAGCAGTACTTC.

This clone appeared a few times. CDR3 region: CASSPTEETQYF. The DNA of the CDR3 is TGTGCCAGCAGTCCCACAGAAGAGACCCAGTACTTC. This chain uses TRBV2 with TRBJ2-5, with no clear D. The CDR3 loop spans 12 amino acids. The germline V gene has CDR1 SNHLY and CDR2 FYNNEI. The V end lost 5 bases, the J end lost 3 bases, and 7 bases lay between the germline ends.

The gene calls are TRBV4-2 and TRBJ1-5; D is possibly TRBD1 (5 bases). The CDR3 extends over 13 amino acids. The germline gives CDR1 LGHNA, CDR2 YNFKEQ. V was trimmed by 6 bases and J by 8 bases, leaving 14 bases between them. The CDR3 reads CASSTGASEPQHF. The CDR3 DNA is TGTGCCAGCAGTACAGGAGCCTCAGAGCCCCAGCATTTT.

This clone was picked up one time. The chain carries TRBV7-8 and TRBJ2-7, with D perhaps TRBD1 (5 bases). This CDR3 is built from 15 residues. Trimming cost V 2 bases and J 6 bases, with 17 bases left between them. CDR1 and CDR2 from the germline V gene are SGHVS and FQNEAQ. The CDR3 here is CASSLQGIKLSEQYF. Here the CDR3 DNA reads TGTGCCAGCAGCTTACAGGGAATTAAACTAAGCGAGCAGTACTTC.

This clone was counted a few times. The chain carries TRBV24-1 and TRBJ2-3, with 7 bases that match TRBD1. CDR1 is KGHDR, CDR2 SFDVKD, per germline. This CDR3 spans 16 amino acids. Unmatched junction bases numbered 5, after V lost 3 bases and J lost 0 bases. In nucleotides, the CDR3 is TGTGCCACCAGTGATCAAACAGGGGTAAGCACAGATACGCAGTATTTT. This codes for CATSDQTGVSTDTQYF.

This chain uses TRBV18 with TRBJ1-1; 7 bases map to TRBD1. The junction had 7 bases not matched to a gene; V was cut back by 6 bases and J by 6 bases. CDR3 length equals 13 residues. Germline CDR1 reads KGHSH; CDR2 reads LQKENI. The chain's CDR3 is CASSPQGVAEAFF. The CDR3 region has the DNA TGTGCCAGCTCTCCCCAGGGGGTCGCTGAAGCTTTCTTT.

The chain links TRBV28 to TRBJ2-3; 7 bases agree with TRBD1. The CDR3 runs 14 residues. The germline CDR1 and CDR2 sequences are MDHEN and SYDVKM. V lost 7 bases to trimming and J lost 0 bases; unmatched junction nucleotides: 4. CDR3 nucleotides: TGTGCCAGCATCGACAGGGCTAGCACAGATACGCAGTATTTT. Translation: CASIDRASTDTQYF.

The rearrangement uses TRBV6-5 and TRBJ1-6, with 7 positions matching TRBD1. V was clipped by 10 bases and J by 5 bases; unmatched bases: 5. The CDR3 length is 13 residues. Germline CDR1 MNHEY, CDR2 SVGAGI. The CDR3 is CATIDRDNSPLHF. CDR3 nucleotides: TGTGCCACCATCGACAGGGATAATTCACCCCTCCACTTT.

The chain uses TRBV4-1 and TRBJ2-1; D remains ambiguous. V shed 10 bases and J shed 0 bases, with 13 bases lying between them. The CDR3 has 14 residues. Germline lookup yields CDR1 MGHRA and CDR2 YSYEKL. CDR3 in amino acids: CATAGSPSYNEQFF. CDR3 DNA sequence: TGCGCCACAGCAGGAAGTCCCTCCTACAATGAGCAGTTCTTC.

This clone was seen a handful of times. The genes are TRBV6-1 and TRBJ2-3; D is undetermined. Trimming removed 3 bases from V and 9 bases from J, with 10 bases in between. Germline V lookup: CDR1 MNHNS, CDR2 SASEGT. This CDR3 is 12 amino acids long. This chain's CDR3 is CASSDLPLTQYF. CDR3 coding DNA: TGTGCCAGCAGTGATCTACCCCTAACGCAGTATTTT.

This clone occurred once. The chain recombines TRBV9 with TRBJ1-3; D unclear. The CDR3 has 16 amino acids. The V gene lost 2 bases and the J gene lost 4 bases, with 16 bases spanning the gap. The germline V gene has CDR1 SGDLS and CDR2 YYNGEE. This chain's CDR3 is CASSVSPVTEGNTIYF. The CDR3 DNA is TGTGCCAGCAGCGTTTCTCCGGTAACAGAAGGAAACACCATATATTTT.

The rearrangement uses TRBV28 and TRBJ1-5; possibly TRBD1 for D (6 bases). The CDR3 consists of 16 residues. CDR1 is MDHEN and CDR2 is SYDVKM in the germline V gene. V was cut by 2 bases and J by 4 bases, with 15 bases left in between. CDR3 sequence reads: CASSLIGWTVNQPQHF. The CDR3 region has the DNA TGTGCCAGCAGTTTAATAGGCTGGACAGTTAATCAGCCCCAGCATTTT.

The CDR3 region is CASSQDTAGAGEQYF. The CDR3 DNA reads as TGCGCCAGCAGCCAAGATACCGCGGGAGCAGGAGAGCAGTACTTC. This chain joins TRBV4-1 and TRBJ2-7; 7 bases agree with TRBD2. Trimming at V came to 0 bases and at J to 7 bases, leaving 9 bases not matched to a gene. The CDR3 is made up of 15 amino acids. Per the germline V gene, CDR1 is MGHRA and CDR2 is YSYEKL.

The V call is TRBV5-6, the J call TRBJ1-1, with a weak D call TRBD1 (5 bases). Trimming took off 0 bases at V and 1 base at J, with 13 bases between the two ends. The CDR3 length is 16 residues. Germline-derived CDR1 and CDR2 are SGHDT and YYEEEE. The CDR3 loop is CASSLAIGTGNTEAFF. The CDR3 bases are TGTGCCAGCAGCTTGGCGATCGGAACAGGGAACACTGAAGCTTTCTTT.

The chain has TRBV27 and TRBJ2-2, with a tentative D call TRBD2 (7 bases). CDR1 and CDR2 from the germline V gene are MNHEY and SMNVEV (reference sequence). The CDR3 runs to 15 residues. Trimming stripped 3 bases from V and 6 bases from J, with 14 bases between. The CDR3 coding sequence is TGTGCCAGCAGTTTTTGGGAGGGGGGACCCGGGGAGCTGTTTTTT. Amino acid sequence: CASSFWEGGPGELFF.